This T cell receptor (beta chain) was found in a study of beta chain features in type 1 diabetes. The entirety of the isolated RNA underwent reverse transcription, so expressed TCRB transcripts were sequenced. Using immunoSEQ multiplex PCR, the repertoire was profiled, and TCRdb retains in-frame clones only, with some absent. The data hold 240,000 or so clones, with 11% to 15% observed a single time. This clone was picked up a small number of times. Its matching antigen is unknown. Study-wide findings and caveats: A potential PCR bias toward shorter templates would be equal in patient and control samples. TCRB CDR3s were moderately but significantly shorter in Type 1 diabetes patients in all four CD4+ subsets. More deletions and fewer insertions at VDJ junctions were found in patients with type 1 diabetes. In comparison with healthy donors, patients had naive, central memory and Treg TCRB repertoires that appeared more similar.

Trimming took 2 bases from V and 6 from J; bases not matched to a gene: 7. The CDR3 sequence is 16 residues long. The V gene's germline CDR1 is MNHNS and CDR2 SASEGT. This TCR was recovered from a man younger than 40 with type 1 diabetes. Sequenced material: naive CD4+ T cells from blood. V usage is TRBV6-1 and J usage is TRBJ2-2, with 9 bases that match TRBD1. The CDR3 DNA sequence: TGTGCCAGCAGTGAACCCGGGACAGGGCGGCCCGGGGAGCTGTTTTTT. It yields the protein CASSEPGTGRPGELFF.